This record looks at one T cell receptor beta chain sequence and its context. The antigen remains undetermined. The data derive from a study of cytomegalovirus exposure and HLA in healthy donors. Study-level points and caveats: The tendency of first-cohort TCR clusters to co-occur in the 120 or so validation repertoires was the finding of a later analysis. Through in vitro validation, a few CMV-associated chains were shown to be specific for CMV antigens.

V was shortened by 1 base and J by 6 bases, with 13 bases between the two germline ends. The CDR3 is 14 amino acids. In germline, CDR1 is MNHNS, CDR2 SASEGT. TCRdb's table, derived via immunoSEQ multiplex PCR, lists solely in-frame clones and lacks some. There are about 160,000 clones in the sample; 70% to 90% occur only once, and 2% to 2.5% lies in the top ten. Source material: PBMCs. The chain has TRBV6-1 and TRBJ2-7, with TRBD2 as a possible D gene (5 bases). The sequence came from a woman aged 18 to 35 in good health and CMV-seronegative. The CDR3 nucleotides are TGTGCCAGCAGTGAAGGGGAAGGGAGCGCCGAGCAGTACTTC. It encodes CASSEGEGSAEQYF.